The clone carrying this TCR beta chain occurred many times. This entry is derived from a study of T-cell reconstitution after alpha-beta-depleted transplantation in children. Preparing the TCRbeta library involved the use of unique molecular identifiers. TCRdb redid the calling of the PCR reads with MiXCR, one entry per CDR3 protein. The table lists fewer than 550,000 distinct CDR3 sequences, about a tenth of them singletons. Germline CDR1 and CDR2: SGHTA and FQGTGA. CDR3 length equals 13 residues. Trimming cost V 1 base and J 5 bases, with 8 bases left between them. Sequencing used PBMCs from the stem cell graft donor, obtained from the stem cell graft. V is TRBV7-3 and J is TRBJ2-5; no reliable D call. This receptor was identified in a human donor who donated a stem cell graft to a child with acute myeloid leukemia. Here the CDR3 reads CASSLSVKETQYF. In nucleotides, the CDR3 is TGTGCCAGCAGCTTAAGTGTGAAGGAGACCCAGTACTTC.